Included here is one T cell receptor beta chain sequence, with context. A read error may produce the germline difference seen at one junction end. The data were produced by immunoSEQ multiplex PCR, yet TCRdb's version contains in-frame clones alone and is incomplete. There are 60,000 or so clones in the sample; roughly 87% occur only once, and 9.5% to 15% lies in the top ten. The data were taken from a study of lymphopenia after photon versus proton radiotherapy. The CDR3 sequence is 18 residues long. The germline V gene has CDR1 SGHTA and CDR2 FQGNSA. This material consisted of peripheral blood, taken from a patient treated with proton-based radiotherapy. The sequence came from a man aged 80 or over with esophageal cancer. V gene TRBV7-2 combines with J gene TRBJ1-2, with 10 bases matching TRBD1. The CDR3 region is CASSLVWSWDRGDYGYTF. The CDR3 coding sequence is TGTGCCAGCAGTTTAGTGTGGAGCTGGGACAGGGGAGACTATGGCTACACCTTC.